The source of this T cell receptor beta chain is a study of cytomegalovirus exposure and HLA in healthy donors. The study, taken as a whole, reports: TCR association rates varied by HLA locus in a later analysis, with DRB1 highest and HLA-C lowest.

The PCR employed 60 Vbeta primers together with 13 Jbeta primers. The assay was immunoSEQ multiplex PCR, and TCRdb's table has in-frame clones only and misses some. This repertoire shows some 88,000 clones, roughly 70% found once; its top ten account for roughly a sixth. For this clone: No antigen is known for it.

CDR1 LGHNA and CDR2 YSLEER come from the germline V gene. The CDR3 contains 13 residues. V was shortened by 0 bases and J by 4 bases, with 5 bases between the two germline ends. The specimen sequenced was PBMCs. This receptor was taken from a woman between 18 and 29 years old in good health and CMV-seropositive. V is TRBV4-3 and J is TRBJ2-3; D is ambiguous. The CDR3 region is CASSQDYADTQYF. The CDR3 DNA sequence: TGCGCCAGCAGCCAAGATTATGCAGATACGCAGTATTTT.